Below are 9 T cell receptor beta chains sequenced from a single sample in a study of beta chain features in type 1 diabetes. Reverse transcribing all isolated RNA meant expressed TCRB transcripts were sequenced. The table came from immunoSEQ multiplex PCR; TCRdb's copy has only in-frame clones and leaves some out. The table includes hundreds of thousands of clones, about 32% detected once. The sample consisted of naive CD4+ T cells from blood. Receptors originate from a man aged 18 to 29 in good health.

The V gene is TRBV6-1, the J gene TRBJ2-1, with D unclear. The V end lost 6 bases, the J end lost 4 bases, and 13 bases lay between the germline ends. Germline V gene lookup returns CDR1 MNHNS and CDR2 SASEGT. This CDR3 has 14 residues. CDR3 sequence (DNA): TGTGCCAGCAGCGAGGTATATGGGTACAATGAGCAGTTCTTC. Encoded protein: CASSEVYGYNEQFF.

The genes are TRBV4-3 and TRBJ2-1, with TRBD2 matching over 8 bases. The germline V gene encodes CDR1 LGHNA and CDR2 YSLEER. Trimming cost V 1 base and J 7 bases; bases outside gene matches: 6. The CDR3 totals 15 residues. The CDR3: CASSQGLAYRNEQFF. DNA of the CDR3: TGCGCCAGCAGCCAAGGACTAGCGTATAGGAATGAGCAGTTCTTC.

The V gene is TRBV15, the J gene TRBJ2-7, with a tentative D call TRBD1 (5 bases). The V and J ends lost 5 bases and 5 bases respectively, with 16 bases between them. Germline V lookup: CDR1 LNHNV, CDR2 YYDKDF (reference sequence). This CDR3 has 14 residues. The CDR3 nucleotides are TGTGCCACCAGCGGACGGACACCCGAGGACGAGCAGTACTTC. This encodes CATSGRTPEDEQYF. The entire variable domain, with the rest obtained from reference TRBV15 and TRBJ2-7, is as follows: DAMVIQNPRYQVTQFGKPVTLSCSQTLNHNVMYWYQQKSSQAPKLLFHYYDKDFNNEADTPDNFQSRRPNTSFCFLDIRSPGLGDTAMYLCATSGRTPEDEQYFGPGTRLTVT.

The chain uses TRBV30 and TRBJ2-7; TRBD2 is a possible D gene (5 bases). Germline V gives CDR1 GTSNPN, CDR2 SVGIG (reference sequence). This CDR3 has 14 residues. V was cut by 7 bases and J by 7 bases, with 23 bases left in between. The CDR3 region is CASHGKGGRVEQYF. CDR3 DNA sequence: TGTGCCTCCCACGGGAAGGGTGGTAGGGTGGAGCAGTACTTC.

The chain is built from TRBV30 and TRBJ2-2; 7 bases fit TRBD2. This CDR3 has 15 amino acids. Germline CDR1 is GTSNPN and CDR2 is SVGIG (reference sequence). V shed 1 base, J shed 4 bases, and the junction held 6 bases outside the gene matches. The CDR3 here is CAWSGAGRGTGELFF. DNA of the CDR3: TGTGCCTGGAGTGGTGCAGGGAGGGGCACCGGGGAGCTGTTTTTT.

This clone occurred once. The rearrangement uses TRBV28 and TRBJ2-1; D is undetermined. V shed 4 bases and J shed 16 bases, with 11 bases lying between them. There are 10 residues in the CDR3. The germline CDR1 and CDR2 sequences are MDHEN and SYDVKM. The CDR3 DNA follows: TGTGCCAGCAGTTCCGGAACCCCTTTCTTC. This encodes CASSSGTPFF.

This rearrangement joins TRBV7-3 to TRBJ2-1; 10 nucleotides agree with TRBD2. The J segment lost 4 bases and the V segment lost 4 bases, leaving 4 bases of the junction unmatched. CDR3 length equals 15 residues. Germline V gives CDR1 SGHTA, CDR2 FQGTGA. CDR3 residues: CASSSELAGYNEQFF. In nucleotides, the CDR3 is TGTGCCAGCAGCTCCGAACTAGCGGGATACAATGAGCAGTTCTTC.

This chain connects TRBV11-2 to TRBJ2-1, with 10 bases aligning to TRBD2. The CDR3 loop spans 15 amino acids. Germline V gene sequence: CDR1 SGHAT, CDR2 FQNNGV. After removal of 1 base from V and 8 bases from J, the junction contained 5 bases not matched to a gene. Written as DNA, the CDR3 is TGTGCCAGCAGCTTAGCTCCAGCGGGAGGGGATGAGCAGTTCTTC. Translated: CASSLAPAGGDEQFF.

The table lists this clone with a few counts. In DNA form, the CDR3 reads TGTGCCAGCAGCTTAGAACAGGGACCTTTCTTT. Protein: CASSLEQGPFF. The V call is TRBV7-9, the J call TRBJ1-1; a possible D gene is TRBD1 (6 bases). The CDR3 extends over 11 amino acids. Germline CDR1 SEHNR, CDR2 FQNEAQ (reference sequence). Trimming removed 1 base from V and 12 bases from J, with 9 bases in between. Complete variable domain (other parts from reference TRBV7-9 and TRBJ1-1): DTGVSQNPRHKITKRGQNVTFRCDPISEHNRLYWYRQTLGQGPEFLTYFQNEAQLEKSRLLSDRFSAERPKGSFSTLEIQRTEQGDSAMYLCASSLEQGPFFGQGTRLTVV.